This TCR beta chain emerged from a study of T cells in Graves' hyperthyroidism and ophthalmopathy. Study-level findings and limits: Most thyroid clonotypes with frequency above 0.001 were detected in blood. The model forecast ophthalmopathy, anticipating it by a median roughly 6 months before onset.

Patients with ophthalmopathy all had a Clinical Activity Score of at least 3, a NOSPECS grade of at least 4 and duration under 3 months. Each diagnosis drew on symptoms, thyroxine, TRAb, thyroid ultrasound and orbital computed tomography findings. From RNA transcripts, TCR beta CDR3 regions were amplified. The HTBI primer set drove a first-round RT-PCR of the TCR CDR3. TCRdb redid the calling of the multiplex PCR reads with MiXCR, one entry per CDR3 protein. The table includes hundreds of thousands of distinct CDR3 sequences, around 15% detected once. Germline CDR1 and CDR2: SNHLY and FYNNEI. This CDR3 is built from 17 residues. This clonotype was observed a few times. Antigen: not known. This may arise from a read error, as a much more abundant clone is one base away.

The TCR sequence derives from a woman aged 55 to 70 with Graves' ophthalmopathy. V is TRBV2 and J is TRBJ2-1; 9 bases align to TRBD2. The source material was blood. DNA for the CDR3: TGTGCCAGCAGAAGTGATCGGGGTAGCGGGAGCTTAAATGAGCAGTCCTTC. This codes for CASRSDRGSGSLNEQSF.